The present TCR beta chain was sequenced within a study of T cell changes during pregnancy in multiple sclerosis (dated by TCRdb to about 2019). Background for the entire study: In women with multiple sclerosis, the researchers looked at how the T cell repertoire shifted as pregnancy progressed.

Trimming removed 5 bases from V and 1 base from J; the gene matches leave 11 bases unexplained. CDR1 LNHDA and CDR2 SQIVND were looked up in the germline V gene (reference sequence). Its CDR3 holds 17 amino acids, cysteine through phenylalanine. The kept DNA is CDR3 alone, 51 bases in frame from the first base. The library relied on the immunoSEQ multiplex PCR assay. In TCRdb, the immuneACCESS table is reduced to in-frame sequences with V and J assigned. These tables do not hold every clone; where another copy was compared, an unresolved V gene accounts for under half, and the others remain unexplained. Recorded for this sample are 60,000 or so clones; roughly nine tenths of them occurred a single time. The top ten clonotypes cover just under 0.5% of the sample. With regard to this clone: Its specific antigen is unknown. No base qualities exist here, and no much larger clone lies one base off it.

The sample consisted of CD4+ T cells from peripheral blood mononuclear cells, taken after pregnancy. This TCR was recovered from a female donor in good health, enrolled as a control in a pregnancy study. The chain is encoded by TRBV19 joined to TRBJ2-3; the central 8 bases match TRBD2. The sequenced DNA: TGTGCCAGTAGTGGTGACTTAGCGGGATACCGCACAGATACGCAGTATTTT. Translated, it gives CASSGDLAGYRTDTQYF.